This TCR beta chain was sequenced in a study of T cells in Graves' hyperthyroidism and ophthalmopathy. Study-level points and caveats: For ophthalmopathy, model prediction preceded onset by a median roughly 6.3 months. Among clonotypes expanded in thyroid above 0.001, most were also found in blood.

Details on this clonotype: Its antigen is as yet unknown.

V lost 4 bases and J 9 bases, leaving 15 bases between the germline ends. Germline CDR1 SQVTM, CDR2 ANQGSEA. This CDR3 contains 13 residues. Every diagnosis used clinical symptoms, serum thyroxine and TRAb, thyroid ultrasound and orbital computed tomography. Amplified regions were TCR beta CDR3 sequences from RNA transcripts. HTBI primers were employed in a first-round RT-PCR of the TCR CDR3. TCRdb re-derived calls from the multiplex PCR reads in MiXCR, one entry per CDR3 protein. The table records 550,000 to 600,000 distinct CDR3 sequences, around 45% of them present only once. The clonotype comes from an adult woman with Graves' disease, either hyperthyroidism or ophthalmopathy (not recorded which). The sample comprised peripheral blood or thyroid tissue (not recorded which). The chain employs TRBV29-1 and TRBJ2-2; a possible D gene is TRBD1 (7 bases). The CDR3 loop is CSVAHQGGWELFF. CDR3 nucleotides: TGCAGCGTTGCCCACCAGGGGGGCTGGGAGCTGTTTTTT.